These 5 T cell receptor beta chains were all obtained from the same sample, sequenced in a study of blood T cell repertoires in COVID-19. The table came from immunoSEQ multiplex PCR; TCRdb's copy has only in-frame clones and leaves some out. The data show about 190,000 clones, roughly 80% seen once. The sequenced material came from peripheral blood. The receptors derive from a woman aged 50 to 65 with acute or convalescent COVID-19.

The chain's CDR3 is CASSLAIGGAAPLNTEAFF. In DNA form, the CDR3 reads TGTGCCAGCAGCTTGGCCATAGGAGGGGCCGCTCCTTTGAACACTGAAGCTTTCTTT. The gene calls are TRBV5-6 and TRBJ1-1, with D perhaps TRBD1 (5 bases). CDR1 SGHDT and CDR2 YYEEEE come from the germline V gene. V shed 0 bases and J shed 0 bases, with 21 bases lying between them. CDR3 size: 19 residues.

The V gene is TRBV29-1, the J gene TRBJ1-1, with D possibly TRBD1 on 6 matching bases. V lost 6 bases and J lost 3, with 14 bases in between. The germline V gene encodes CDR1 SQVTM and CDR2 ANQGSEA. This CDR3 region has 13 residues. CDR3 protein: CSVLPGGHTEAFF. CDR3 bases: TGCAGCGTCCTACCGGGGGGGCACACTGAAGCTTTCTTT.

This clone has just a few counts. The chain is built from TRBV5-4 and TRBJ2-7; 9 positions match TRBD1. Germline CDR1 SGHNT, CDR2 YYREEE (reference sequence). There are 17 residues in the CDR3. V was clipped by 4 bases and J by 0 bases; unmatched bases: 11. This CDR3 is CASSRPRLTGGSYEQYF. The CDR3 DNA follows: TGTGCCAGCAGCAGACCTCGTCTGACAGGGGGCTCCTACGAGCAGTACTTC.

In its sample, this clone is medium-sized. This chain joins TRBV30 and TRBJ2-2; TRBD1 is a possible D gene (6 bases). CDR3 size: 17 residues. V dropped 4 bases and J dropped 6 bases, with 24 bases sitting between them. The germline V gene has CDR1 GTSNPN and CDR2 SVGIG (reference sequence). CDR3 amino acids: CAWTLPRGRDWPGELFF. In DNA form, the CDR3 reads TGTGCCTGGACCCTACCCAGGGGCAGGGATTGGCCCGGGGAGCTGTTTTTT.

This sequence joins TRBV30 and TRBJ2-1; TRBD2 agrees at 7 bases. CDR1 and CDR2 (germline): GTSNPN, SVGIG (reference sequence). The CDR3 consists of 17 residues. The V segment lost 2 bases and the J segment 2 bases; nucleotides outside the gene matches: 12. The chain's CDR3 is CAWSLLGPSGAYNEQFF. CDR3 nucleotides: TGTGCCTGGAGTCTACTGGGGCCAAGCGGGGCCTACAATGAGCAGTTCTTC.